Listed below are T cell receptor beta chains from one sample, sequenced in a study of blood T cells in healthy people across ages. MiXCR, applied by TCRdb to the 5' RACE reads, yields one record per CDR3 protein. The table lists over 750,000 distinct CDR3 sequences, 25% of them singletons. These same records also appear under a second study, on T cells of mothers and their children.

The sample consisted of blood. Source of these receptors: a boy between 5 and 17 years old in good health. Each CDR3 is given with its conserved first and last residue. D genes are given only for firm matches. Where a row states a size, it is once, few, many or the class of an expanded clone; other rows omit it.

J gene,clone size,V gene,D gene,CDR3 DNA,CDR3 protein
TRBJ2-1,few,TRBV6-2/TRBV6-3,.,TGTGCCAGCAGCTTGGATCCATTGGAGAAGTTCTTC,CASSLDPLEKFF
TRBJ1-2,.,TRBV29-1,.,TGCAGCGTTGTTGGGGGCTATGGCTACACCTTC,CSVVGGYGYTF
TRBJ2-3,.,TRBV5-1,TRBD1,TGCGCCAGCAGCTTGGGACAGGGGAACTCAGATACGCAGTATTTT,CASSLGQGNSDTQYF
TRBJ1-2,.,TRBV5-5,.,TGTGCCAGCAGCTTGGCCGGCGCAGGGGCTAACTATGGCTACACCTTC,CASSLAGAGANYGYTF
TRBJ1-5,few,TRBV6-5,.,TGTGCCAGCAGACCCGGTGGCGGCAATCAGCCCCAGCATTTT,CASRPGGGNQPQHF
TRBJ2-7,.,TRBV7-3,TRBD2,TGTGCCAGCTCCCCTGGGGGGAGCGGGAGCTACGAGCAGTACTTC,CASSPGGSGSYEQYF
TRBJ1-4,.,TRBV27,.,TGTGCCAGCAGCCATAACAGGGAAGGGGGTAATGAAAAACTGTTTTTT,CASSHNREGGNEKLFF
TRBJ2-7,.,TRBV27,.,TGTGCCACCAGGATCGACGGGAGAAGCTCCTACGAGCAGTACTTC,CATRIDGRSSYEQYF
TRBJ1-4,.,TRBV10-3,TRBD1,TGTGCCATCAGCGGGACAGGGGCCACTAATGAAAAACTGTTTTTT,CAISGTGATNEKLFF
TRBJ2-3,once,TRBV6-5,TRBD2,TGTGCCAGCAGTTGGGGGGGACTAGCGGGATCCACAGATACGCAGTATTTT,CASSWGGLAGSTDTQYF
TRBJ1-4,.,TRBV29-1,.,TGCAGCGTCGAAGGGGGGGGTAATGAAAAACTGTTTTTT,CSVEGGGNEKLFF
TRBJ2-4,.,TRBV20-1,.,TGCAGTCCCAAACCAGAGGGACGCATTCAGTACTTC,CSPKPEGRIQYF
TRBJ2-5,few,TRBV7-3,.,TGTGCCAGCAGCCGGGGCAGGGACGAGACCCAGTACTTC,CASSRGRDETQYF
TRBJ2-5,.,TRBV28,TRBD2,TGTGCCAGCAAAGGACTAGCGGGGAAAGAGACCCAGTACTTC,CASKGLAGKETQYF
TRBJ2-3,few,TRBV6-2/TRBV6-3,.,TGTGCCAGCAGTTACGATACCGAAACGCAGTATTTT,CASSYDTETQYF
TRBJ2-5,.,TRBV2,TRBD2,TGTGCCAGCAGTGAACCCCTAGCGGGGGGGACGTACCAAGAGACCCAGTACTTC,CASSEPLAGGTYQETQYF
TRBJ2-2,few,TRBV25-1,.,TGTGCCACTGGGACGCTTGGCGCCGGGGAGCTGTTTTTT,CATGTLGAGELFF
TRBJ1-2,.,TRBV12-3/TRBV12-4,.,TGTGCCAGCAGTAGCTTGTTCAGCTATGGCTACACCTTC,CASSSLFSYGYTF
TRBJ2-1,few,TRBV12-3/TRBV12-4,TRBD1,TGTGCCAGCAGCCACGGGACAGCAGGGAATGAGCAGTTCTTC,CASSHGTAGNEQFF
TRBJ2-7,.,TRBV20-1,.,TGCAGTGCTTTTGCGGGGACCTACGAGCAGTACTTC,CSAFAGTYEQYF
TRBJ1-5,.,TRBV2,TRBD1,TGTGCCAGCAGTGAAAACAGGGGGGGGGAGCAGCCCCAGCATTTT,CASSENRGGEQPQHF
TRBJ2-5,few,TRBV28,.,TGTGCCATCAGCGAGTATAGCACGGAGACCCAGTACTTC,CAISEYSTETQYF
TRBJ2-4,.,TRBV7-2,.,TGTGCCAGCAGCTTAGGCGGGACAGCTCTAGCCAAAAACATTCAGTACTTC,CASSLGGTALAKNIQYF
TRBJ2-1,few,TRBV7-2,TRBD2,TGTGCCAGCAGCTTAACAGCGGGAGGGCCGCGTAATGAGCAGTTCTTC,CASSLTAGGPRNEQFF
TRBJ2-5,few,TRBV4-2,TRBD2,TGTGCCAGCAGCCCGGCGACTAGCGGGGGTTGGGAGACCCAGTACTTC,CASSPATSGGWETQYF
TRBJ2-5,.,TRBV13,TRBD2,TGTGCCAGCAGCCCTTCTAGCGGGGGGGCCCTAGAGACCCAGTACTTC,CASSPSSGGALETQYF
TRBJ2-3,.,TRBV29-1,TRBD2,TGCAGCGTTGAAAGCGGGAGGGAAGTGGCAGATACGCAGTATTTT,CSVESGREVADTQYF
TRBJ2-7,.,TRBV20-1,.,TGCAGTGCTAGTAAGATAGGGGGAGACAGACCCTACGAGCAGTACTTC,CSASKIGGDRPYEQYF
TRBJ1-5,.,TRBV6-5,TRBD1,TGTGCCAGCAGTTACGGCAGGGGGTCTCAGCCCCAGCATTTT,CASSYGRGSQPQHF
TRBJ2-5,.,TRBV5-1,TRBD2,TGCGCCAGCAGCTTCGAAGCGGGAACGCCTCAAGAGACCCAGTACTTC,CASSFEAGTPQETQYF
TRBJ2-1,.,TRBV24-1,.,TGTGCCACCAGTGATTCTGGACCCTACAATGAGCAGTTCTTC,CATSDSGPYNEQFF
TRBJ2-1,few,TRBV19,.,TGTGCCAGTAGTCTCTTTTCCAATGGGCAGTTCTTC,CASSLFSNGQFF
TRBJ2-5,.,TRBV9,TRBD2,TGTGCCAGCAGCGTAGTCTCTAGCGGGGGGCTAGAGACCCAGTACTTC,CASSVVSSGGLETQYF
TRBJ1-2,.,TRBV20-1,.,TGCAGTGCTAGAGATGGGAGCTATGGCTACACCTTC,CSARDGSYGYTF
TRBJ2-3,.,TRBV12-3/TRBV12-4,TRBD2,TGTGCCAGCAGCAAAACTAGCGGGGGGACCACAGATACGCAGTATTTT,CASSKTSGGTTDTQYF
TRBJ2-7,few,TRBV7-9,TRBD1,TGTGCCAGCAGCTTAGGGGACAGCTCAACCTACGAGCAGTACTTC,CASSLGDSSTYEQYF
TRBJ1-1,few,TRBV2,.,TGTGCCAGACGTGTTGGGGTCGGGAGTACGAGGGACACTGAAGCTTTCTTT,CARRVGVGSTRDTEAFF
TRBJ2-5,few,TRBV12-3/TRBV12-4,TRBD2,TGTGCCGGCCAGACTAGCGGAGAGACCCAGTACTTC,CAGQTSGETQYF
TRBJ2-1,.,TRBV12-3/TRBV12-4,.,TGTGCCAGCACCCTAAGTGGCAATGAGCAGTTCTTC,CASTLSGNEQFF
TRBJ2-1,.,TRBV12-3/TRBV12-4,.,TGTGCCAGCAGTTTAAGGGTTTCGTTGGACAGAGAACGTGTCAATGAGCAGTTCTTC,CASSLRVSLDRERVNEQFF
TRBJ1-5,.,TRBV29-1,.,TGCAGCGTTGGGGAGTTCCAGCCCCAGCATTTT,CSVGEFQPQHF
TRBJ2-1,.,TRBV7-3,TRBD1,TGTGCCAGCAGGACCCTCGGGGACAGGGGCGATGAGCAGTTCTTC,CASRTLGDRGDEQFF
TRBJ2-6,.,TRBV4-3,.,TGCGCCAGCAGCCAAGTCTTGGGTGGGTCGGGGGCCAACGTCCTGACTTTC,CASSQVLGGSGANVLTF
TRBJ2-7,few,TRBV29-1,.,TGCAGCGTTCTCACACGGAGCTCCTACGAGCAGTACTTC,CSVLTRSSYEQYF
TRBJ2-7,few,TRBV27,.,TGTGCCAGCAGTAAAAGGTCAGGAGACTCCTACGAGCAGTACTTC,CASSKRSGDSYEQYF
TRBJ1-5,.,TRBV28,TRBD1,TGTGCCAGCAGTTCCCTTAACAGGGGTAACCAGCCCCAGCATTTT,CASSSLNRGNQPQHF
TRBJ2-7,few,TRBV7-9,.,TGTGCCAGCAGCGCCGAGGACGCCTACGAGCAGTACTTC,CASSAEDAYEQYF
TRBJ2-5,few,TRBV5-1,TRBD1,TGCGCCAGCAGCTTAGGGGACAGGACGGAGACCCAGTACTTC,CASSLGDRTETQYF